Listed below are T cell receptor beta chains from one sample, sequenced in a study of blood T cell repertoires in COVID-19. Method: immunoSEQ multiplex PCR; TCRdb's copy keeps in-frame clones and lacks some. The data hold a few hundred thousand clones, with about 91% observed a single time. Sequencing was carried out using PBMCs or T cells enriched from blood (not recorded which). The receptors were gathered from a middle-aged woman who had recovered from COVID-19. CDR3s include the opening cysteine and the closing phenylalanine or tryptophan. D genes are given only for firm matches. Expanded clones are given a class, and other clones once, few, many or no size at all.

v_call: TRBV27
clone_size: -
j_call: TRBJ1-6
d_call: TRBD1
cdr3_aa: CASSSGTDASPLHF
cdr3_nt: TGTGCCAGCAGCTCCGGGACAGATGCCTCACCCCTCCACTTT

v_call: TRBV30
clone_size: -
j_call: TRBJ1-1
d_call: TRBD1
cdr3_aa: CAWSGTGAGLAFF
cdr3_nt: TGTGCCTGGAGTGGGACAGGGGCAGGGTTAGCTTTCTTT

v_call: TRBV18
clone_size: -
j_call: TRBJ2-7
d_call: TRBD2
cdr3_aa: CASSLGLAYEQYF
cdr3_nt: TGTGCCAGCTCCCTTGGACTAGCCTACGAGCAGTACTTC

v_call: TRBV7-9
clone_size: once
j_call: TRBJ2-7
d_call: TRBD1
cdr3_aa: CASSLGGQGSAQYF
cdr3_nt: TGTGCCAGCAGCTTAGGCGGACAGGGGTCAGCGCAGTACTTC

v_call: TRBV5-6
clone_size: -
j_call: TRBJ1-1
d_call: -
cdr3_aa: CASSPTPRENTEAFF
cdr3_nt: TGTGCCAGCAGCCCGACCCCCCGGGAGAACACTGAAGCTTTCTTT

v_call: TRBV11-3
clone_size: -
j_call: TRBJ2-7
d_call: TRBD2
cdr3_aa: CASSLDSPLAGIYEQYF
cdr3_nt: TGTGCCAGCAGCTTAGATTCCCCCCTAGCGGGTATCTACGAGCAGTACTTC

v_call: TRBV2
clone_size: -
j_call: TRBJ2-7
d_call: -
cdr3_aa: CASRTTGTGEQYF
cdr3_nt: TGTGCCAGCAGGACGACAGGGACTGGCGAGCAGTACTTC

v_call: TRBV29-1
clone_size: -
j_call: TRBJ2-6
d_call: TRBD1
cdr3_aa: CSASGTGVSGANVLTF
cdr3_nt: TGCAGCGCCTCCGGGACAGGGGTCTCTGGGGCCAACGTCCTGACTTTC

v_call: TRBV7-3
clone_size: -
j_call: TRBJ2-1
d_call: -
cdr3_aa: CASSLIASVPYNEQFF
cdr3_nt: TGTGCCAGCAGCTTAATCGCCAGCGTCCCCTACAATGAGCAGTTCTTC

v_call: TRBV6-2/TRBV6-3
clone_size: -
j_call: TRBJ1-3
d_call: TRBD1
cdr3_aa: CASSSGQGRSFLSGNTIYF
cdr3_nt: TGTGCCAGCAGTTCGGGACAGGGAAGATCCTTTCTCTCTGGAAACACCATATATTTT

v_call: TRBV2
clone_size: medium-sized
j_call: TRBJ1-5
d_call: TRBD1
cdr3_aa: CASSHRGTGTGHQPQHF
cdr3_nt: TGTGCCAGCAGTCACCGGGGAACCGGGACAGGTCATCAGCCCCAGCATTTT

v_call: TRBV4-3
clone_size: -
j_call: TRBJ1-1
d_call: TRBD1
cdr3_aa: CASSQDLGTGREAFF
cdr3_nt: TGCGCCAGCAGCCAAGATCTGGGGACAGGGAGGGAAGCTTTCTTT

v_call: TRBV27
clone_size: -
j_call: TRBJ2-7
d_call: TRBD2
cdr3_aa: CASSFGGNYEQYF
cdr3_nt: TGTGCCAGCAGTTTCGGGGGGAACTACGAGCAGTACTTC

v_call: TRBV28
clone_size: -
j_call: TRBJ2-1
d_call: TRBD1
cdr3_aa: CASSSSDRDEQFF
cdr3_nt: TGTGCCAGCAGTTCATCGGACAGGGATGAGCAGTTCTTC

v_call: TRBV28
clone_size: -
j_call: TRBJ1-1
d_call: TRBD1
cdr3_aa: CASRLQGAADTEAFF
cdr3_nt: TGTGCCAGCAGGTTACAGGGGGCGGCTGACACTGAAGCTTTCTTT

v_call: TRBV19
clone_size: -
j_call: TRBJ2-7
d_call: -
cdr3_aa: CASRAGSSYEQYF
cdr3_nt: TGTGCCAGTAGGGCAGGGTCGTCCTACGAGCAGTACTTC

v_call: TRBV7-9
clone_size: -
j_call: TRBJ1-2
d_call: -
cdr3_aa: CASSLDSRGFGYTF
cdr3_nt: TGTGCCAGCAGCTTAGACAGCAGGGGTTTTGGCTACACCTTC

v_call: TRBV15
clone_size: -
j_call: TRBJ2-5
d_call: -
cdr3_aa: CATSRDGTQETQYF
cdr3_nt: TGTGCCACCAGCAGAGATGGGACACAAGAGACCCAGTACTTC

v_call: TRBV4-3
clone_size: -
j_call: TRBJ2-7
d_call: TRBD1
cdr3_aa: CASSQGRGQGSHEQYF
cdr3_nt: TGCGCCAGCAGCCAAGGTAGGGGACAGGGTTCCCACGAGCAGTACTTC

v_call: TRBV4-3
clone_size: -
j_call: TRBJ2-7
d_call: -
cdr3_aa: CASSQGPLYEQYF
cdr3_nt: TGCGCCAGCAGCCAGGGGCCCCTCTACGAGCAGTACTTC

v_call: TRBV19
clone_size: -
j_call: TRBJ1-1
d_call: TRBD1
cdr3_aa: CASRINGTGELFYTEAFF
cdr3_nt: TGTGCCAGTAGAATTAACGGGACAGGGGAACTATTTTACACTGAAGCTTTCTTT

v_call: TRBV9
clone_size: -
j_call: TRBJ1-6
d_call: -
cdr3_aa: CASSPEHSSYNSPLHF
cdr3_nt: TGTGCCAGCAGCCCAGAACACAGCTCCTATAATTCACCCCTCCACTTT

v_call: TRBV20-1
clone_size: -
j_call: TRBJ2-7
d_call: -
cdr3_aa: CSARQGYEQYF
cdr3_nt: TGCAGTGCTAGGCAGGGCTACGAGCAGTACTTC

v_call: TRBV5-1
clone_size: -
j_call: TRBJ2-7
d_call: TRBD1
cdr3_aa: CASSSGQDPYEQYF
cdr3_nt: TGCGCCAGCAGCTCAGGACAGGATCCCTACGAGCAGTACTTC